This record covers a single T cell receptor (beta chain). This entry belongs to a study of blood T cell repertoires in COVID-19. Study overall: Material from acute and convalescent COVID-19 was sourced from the United States, Italy and Spain. The cDNA or gDNA used as material had been derived from T cells, B-cell-depleted T cells, or PBMCs.

The CDR3 loop spans 16 amino acids. V was clipped by 5 bases and J by 2 bases; unmatched bases: 7. Germline V CDR1 and CDR2: SGHAT, FQNNGV. Authors' data handling: Amplification of reference gene primers was used by the study to estimate nucleated cell counts. TCRdb's copy holds only in-frame clones and misses some; the assay was immunoSEQ multiplex PCR. The V and J calls and clone size were taken over from that table, and D and trimming were inferred from the DNA. The table shows 50,000 or so clones, with approximately 91% occurring only once. The V gene is TRBV11-2, the J gene TRBJ2-3; 10 bases map to TRBD2. Material for sequencing was peripheral blood. The TCR sequence derives from a human donor in a cohort sampled during active COVID-19. CDR3 sequence reads: CASSILAGAITDTQYF. CDR3 nucleotides: TGTGCCAGCAGCATCCTAGCGGGGGCGATCACAGATACGCAGTATTTT.